Below, 20 T cell receptor beta chains from the same sample are listed, as sequenced in a study of blood T cell repertoires in COVID-19. Clones were read by immunoSEQ multiplex PCR, and TCRdb kept only the in-frame ones, dropping some. The profile covers 200,000 to 250,000 clones, with 75% to 90% appearing a single time and less than 7.5% taken by the ten largest. Sequenced material: peripheral blood. The receptors shown here come from a man aged 55 to 70 who had recovered from COVID-19.

The V gene is TRBV5-1, the J gene TRBJ2-5; TRBD1 agrees at 9 bases. The CDR3 is made up of 17 amino acids. The V gene end was trimmed by 0 bases and the J gene end by 4 bases; junction bases not matched to a gene: 10. CDR1 is SGHRS and CDR2 is YFSETQ in the germline V gene. The CDR3 nucleotides are TGCGCCAGCAGCTTGGGGACGGGGACAGGGTCGTTAGAGACCCAGTACTTC. It codes for CASSLGTGTGSLETQYF.

The table lists this clone with a count of one. The gene calls are TRBV7-2 and TRBJ1-4; D is possibly TRBD1 (5 bases). This CDR3 comprises 14 residues. V was cut by 5 bases and J by 3 bases, with 10 bases left in between. The V gene's germline CDR1 is SGHTA and CDR2 FQGNSA. For the CDR3, the DNA is TGTGCCAGCAGCCGGGGGAGTGCTAATGAAAAACTGTTTTTT. This translates into CASSRGSANEKLFF.

The chain employs TRBV19 and TRBJ1-3; the match to TRBD1 covers 7 bases. The junction had 5 bases not matched to a gene; V was cut back by 3 bases and J by 0 bases. Germline V lookup: CDR1 LNHDA, CDR2 SQIVND (reference sequence). The CDR3 has 16 amino acids. The DNA of the CDR3 is TGTGCCAGTAGTATTGAAAGGACAGGCTCTGGAAACACCATATATTTT. Its translation: CASSIERTGSGNTIYF.

The chain is built from TRBV6-1 and TRBJ2-7, with a possible D match to TRBD1 (6 bases). V lost 1 base, J lost 2 bases, and 9 bases lay in between. CDR3 length: 14 amino acids. The germline V gene encodes CDR1 MNHNS and CDR2 SASEGT. The CDR3 DNA is TGTGCCAGCAGTGAAGACAGGGCAACCTACGAGCAGTACTTC. Translation: CASSEDRATYEQYF.

The chain links TRBV19 to TRBJ2-1; 13 bases agree with TRBD2. The CDR3 has 15 amino acids. Per germline, CDR1 LNHDA and CDR2 SQIVND (reference sequence). V lost 3 bases to trimming and J lost 9 bases; unmatched junction nucleotides: 5. CDR3 amino acids: CASSMGLAGRSEQFF. CDR3 in DNA: TGTGCCAGTAGTATGGGACTAGCGGGAAGGAGTGAGCAGTTCTTC.

This clone was counted a single time. This sequence joins TRBV5-8 and TRBJ1-5, with D possibly being TRBD1 (5 bases). CDR3 length: 14 residues. Trimming cost V 6 bases and J 7 bases, with 17 bases left between them. Germline V gene data show CDR1 as SGHTS and CDR2 as YDEGEE. The CDR3 DNA reads TGTGCCAGCACCTTCGACAGACTGGGGCAGCCCCAGCATTTT. Translated, it gives CASTFDRLGQPQHF.

The chain joins TRBV5-1 to TRBJ2-1, with 9 nucleotides matching TRBD1. The CDR3 is made up of 13 amino acids. The germline CDR1 and CDR2 sequences are SGHRS and YFSETQ. The ends lost 6 bases at V and 7 bases at J; junction bases unmatched: 5. The CDR3 region is CASNRGQGNEQFF. Here the CDR3 DNA reads TGCGCCAGCAACAGGGGGCAAGGGAATGAGCAGTTCTTC. The variable domain in full, with the rest retrieved from reference TRBV5-1 and TRBJ2-1, is KAGVTQTPRYLIKTRGQQVTLSCSPISGHRSVSWYQQTPGQGLQFLFEYFSETQRNKGNFPGRFSGRQFSNSRSEMNVSTLELGDSALYLCASNRGQGNEQFFGPGTRLTVL.

The chain combines TRBV6-5 with TRBJ2-5, with D possibly TRBD2 on 6 matching bases. The V gene's germline CDR1 is MNHEY and CDR2 SVGAGI. This CDR3 contains 15 residues. V was trimmed by 5 bases and J by 5 bases, leaving 18 bases between them. CDR3 DNA: TGTGCCAGCAGTAACCGGGACTCCTATACCGAGACCCAGTACTTC. Its protein is CASSNRDSYTETQYF.

V is TRBV18 and J is TRBJ2-7; a weak D match, TRBD2 (5 bases). Trimming took 4 bases from V and 0 from J, leaving 13 bases between them. Germline V gene sequence: CDR1 KGHSH, CDR2 LQKENI. The CDR3 extends over 15 amino acids. Here the CDR3 DNA reads TGTGCCAGCTCACGGGAGTCGGCCGGCTCCTACGAGCAGTACTTC. Amino acid sequence: CASSRESAGSYEQYF.

The chain employs TRBV6-5 and TRBJ2-4; D is unresolved. Trimming stripped 6 bases from V and 7 bases from J, with 7 bases between. Germline V gene data show CDR1 as MNHEY and CDR2 as SVGAGI. There are 11 residues in the CDR3. The CDR3 loop reads CASRVQNIQYF. The DNA for the CDR3 is TGTGCCAGCAGGGTCCAGAACATTCAGTACTTC.

This chain joins TRBV23-1 and TRBJ2-7; 11 nucleotides line up with TRBD2. TRBV23-1 is reported as an ORF; its role is uncertain. The CDR3 is made up of 17 amino acids. V lost 4 bases to trimming and J lost 3 bases; unmatched junction nucleotides: 11. CDR3 loop: CASSLGRLAGIRYEQYF. In DNA form, the CDR3 reads TGCGCCAGCAGTCTAGGGAGACTAGCGGGGATACGCTACGAGCAGTACTTC.

This rearrangement joins TRBV1 to TRBJ1-2. TRBV1 is labeled a pseudogene. The CDR3 has 15 residues. The CDR3 reads CTSSPSRAGNYGYTF. The CDR3 DNA reads TGCACCAGCAGCCCGTCTCGTGCCGGGAACTATGGCTACACCTTC.

The rearrangement uses TRBV2 and TRBJ2-7; the match to TRBD2 covers 13 bases. The CDR3 extends over 16 amino acids. The J segment lost 3 bases and the V segment lost 4 bases, leaving 6 bases of the junction unmatched. Germline V gene lookup returns CDR1 SNHLY and CDR2 FYNNEI. The CDR3 protein is CASSGPWTSGSYEQYF. For the CDR3, the DNA is TGTGCCAGCAGTGGTCCTTGGACTAGCGGGAGCTACGAGCAGTACTTC.

The V call is TRBV7-2, the J call TRBJ2-1; possible D gene TRBD1, 6 bases. Trimming shortened V by 3 bases and J by 7 bases, and 10 bases separated the two germline ends. Germline assignment: CDR1 SGHTA and CDR2 FQGNSA. The CDR3 covers 13 residues. CDR3 protein: CASSLRGGNEQFF. Here the CDR3 DNA reads TGTGCCAGCAGCTTGAGAGGGGGTAATGAGCAGTTCTTC.

In the case of this clone: Other DNA sequences in the sample encode the same CDR3. The V and J genes are TRBV19 and TRBJ2-6; D is ambiguous. From germline, CDR1 is LNHDA and CDR2 SQIVND (reference sequence). The V and J ends lost 6 bases and 2 bases respectively, with 5 bases between them. The CDR3 covers 13 residues. The CDR3 is CASSQTGANVLTF. For the CDR3, the DNA is TGTGCCAGTAGCCAAACTGGGGCCAACGTCCTGACTTTC.

This clone was counted a single time. The genes are TRBV24-1 and TRBJ2-1, with TRBD1 identical over 8 bases. The V segment lost 9 bases and the J segment 8 bases; nucleotides outside the gene matches: 5. This CDR3 is 12 amino acids long. Germline V gives CDR1 KGHDR, CDR2 SFDVKD. The chain's CDR3 is CATQDRADEQFF. The CDR3 region has the DNA TGTGCCACCCAGGACAGGGCCGATGAGCAGTTCTTC.

The table lists this clone with a few counts. V and J are TRBV2 and TRBJ2-2, with TRBD1 as a possible D gene (5 bases). The V and J ends lost 6 bases and 1 base respectively, with 6 bases between them. Germline V CDR1 and CDR2: SNHLY, FYNNEI. This CDR3 region has 13 residues. The CDR3: CASSRENTGELFF. The CDR3 DNA follows: TGTGCCAGCAGCAGGGAGAACACCGGGGAGCTGTTTTTT.

The DNA for the CDR3 is TGTGCCAGCAGTACAAGGGACAGGAGCTACGAGCAGTACTTC. Amino acids: CASSTRDRSYEQYF. The V and J genes are TRBV6-5 and TRBJ2-7, with 8 nucleotides matching TRBD1. The CDR3 length is 14 residues. Trimming cost V 5 bases and J 3 bases; bases outside gene matches: 6. CDR1 is MNHEY, CDR2 SVGAGI, per germline.

This clone was counted a single time. At one end the junction does not follow the germline gene, possibly because of a read error. The rearrangement uses TRBV3-1 (or the pseudogene TRBV3-2) and TRBJ2-7; 9 nucleotides align to TRBD2. There are 16 residues in the CDR3. Germline V gene lookup returns CDR1 LGHDT and CDR2 YNNKEL (reference sequence). The CDR3 protein is CASSPLLTSGSQPIRF. The CDR3, as DNA: TGTGCCAGCAGCCCCCTCCTCACTAGCGGGTCCCAGCCAATAAGGTTC.

Notes on this clone: The same CDR3 also results from other DNA sequences found in this sample. The CDR3 DNA sequence: TGTGCCAGTAGTATCCGTGCGGGAGAATCCTACGAGCAGTACTTC. It codes for CASSIRAGESYEQYF. The gene calls are TRBV19 and TRBJ2-7; 7 bases match TRBD2. Germline-derived CDR1 and CDR2 are LNHDA and SQIVND (reference sequence). There are 15 residues in the CDR3. Trimming cost V 3 bases and J 1 base; bases outside gene matches: 6.